This T cell receptor (beta chain) stems from a study of beta chain features in type 1 diabetes. Of note for this clone: Its antigen is as yet unknown.

The authors sorted CD4+ naive, central memory, regulatory and stem cell-like memory cells via CD45RO/CCR7/CD25/CD127/CD95/CD27. Sorted populations all had greater than 95% purity. The germline V gene has CDR1 SGHAT and CDR2 FQNNGV. This CDR3 spans 14 amino acids. V lost 5 bases and J lost 2, with 11 bases in between. Since all of the isolated RNA was reverse transcribed, expressed TCRB transcripts were what got sequenced. Some clones are missing from TCRdb's copy, which holds only in-frame ones; the method was immunoSEQ multiplex PCR. The sample gives 600,000 to 650,000 clones, about 14% of which show up once; around 0.1% is in the top ten. Study outcomes and limitations: Patients with type 1 diabetes carried fewer insertions and had more deletions at their VDJ junctions. Resolution of whether HLA type affects TCRB rearrangement was not achieved here.

The receptor's source is a man between 18 and 35 years old in good health. The gene calls are TRBV11-2 and TRBJ2-3, with D tentatively TRBD2 (6 bases). Sequencing input: naive CD4+ T cells from blood. The CDR3 reads CASSLGGTTDTQYF. CDR3 nucleotide sequence: TGTGCCAGCAGCCTGGGGGGTACCACAGATACGCAGTATTTT.